This T cell receptor (beta chain) was found in a study of cytomegalovirus exposure and HLA in healthy donors. Overall study results and limits: Cytomegalovirus-associated TCR beta chains were listed, numbering some 170.

The study drew the donors from its roughly 130-subject validation cohort, separate from the roughly 670-subject first cohort. Profiling relied on immunoSEQ multiplex PCR, and the TCRdb table lists in-frame clones only, not all of them. The sample consists of 180,000 or so clones, more than 75% of them appearing once. Worth noting for this clone: The antigen remains unidentified.

CDR1 and CDR2 (germline): SQVTM, ANQGSEA. The CDR3 runs 14 residues. The V gene end was trimmed by 3 bases and the J gene end by 0 bases; junction bases not matched to a gene: 2. The material sequenced was PBMCs. The V gene is TRBV29-1, the J gene TRBJ2-1; 7 bases map to TRBD2. This clonotype was obtained from a man aged 30-40 years in good health and CMV-seropositive. The CDR3 spells CSVEGGSSYNEQFF. For the CDR3, the DNA is TGCAGCGTTGAGGGAGGGAGCTCCTACAATGAGCAGTTCTTC.